Following are 26 T cell receptor beta chains from one sample sequenced in a study of blood T cell repertoires in COVID-19. Data came from immunoSEQ multiplex PCR; TCRdb stores just in-frame clones and leaves some out. The sample includes 55,000 to 90,000 clones, approximately 80% of them seen just once. Sequenced: peripheral blood. All receptors come from a woman aged 70-85 years with acute or convalescent COVID-19.

The CDR3 reads CASSEANGLAGETDTQYF. The CDR3 DNA sequence: TGTGCCAGCAGTGAAGCGAATGGACTAGCGGGAGAAACAGATACGCAGTATTTT. The chain has TRBV6-1 and TRBJ2-3; 13 nucleotides line up with TRBD2. The CDR3 has 18 amino acids. Germline V gene sequence: CDR1 MNHNS, CDR2 SASEGT. J lost 3 bases, V lost 0 bases, and 6 bases had no gene match.

This chain joins TRBV27 and TRBJ1-1, with D perhaps matching TRBD1 (5 bases). This CDR3 contains 11 residues. Germline CDR1 is MNHEY and CDR2 is SMNVEV (reference sequence). Between the trimmed V and J ends, which lost 8 bases and 7 bases, there was a span of 11 bases. CDR3 protein: CASCKGHEAFF. The CDR3 nucleotides read TGTGCCAGCTGCAAGGGGCATGAAGCTTTCTTT.

V and J are TRBV6-1 and TRBJ2-6; possible D gene TRBD1, 5 bases. The CDR3 is made up of 12 amino acids. Trimming left V 3 bases short and J 11 bases short, with 8 bases between. The V gene's germline CDR1 is MNHNS and CDR2 SASEGT. Written as DNA, the CDR3 is TGTGCCAGCAGTGACCAGGGCTACGTCCTGACTTTC. Amino acid sequence: CASSDQGYVLTF.

V gene TRBV10-3 combines with J gene TRBJ1-6; 9 bases align to TRBD1. Germline-derived CDR1 and CDR2 are ENHRY and SYGVKD. The CDR3 sequence is 15 residues long. Trimming removed 0 bases from V and 6 bases from J; junction bases left unmatched: 0. The CDR3 DNA follows: TGTGCCATCAGTGAGTCGACAGGGGGTAATTCACCCCTCCACTTT. Its protein product is CAISESTGGNSPLHF.

This chain joins TRBV3-1 (or the pseudogene TRBV3-2) and TRBJ2-2; 8 nucleotides agree with TRBD1. This CDR3 comprises 18 residues. Germline CDR1 and CDR2: LGHDT and YNNKEL (reference sequence). Trimming removed 0 bases from V and 3 bases from J; junction bases left unmatched: 9. CDR3 nucleotide sequence: TGTGCCAGCAGCCAAGATCCGGGACAGGTTACCTACACCGGGGAGCTGTTTTTT. This translates into CASSQDPGQVTYTGELFF.

This chain links TRBV28 with TRBJ2-2, with 7 bases aligning to TRBD2. V lost 8 bases, J lost 4 bases, and 10 bases stayed unmatched. The CDR3 sequence is 15 residues long. Germline CDR1 and CDR2: MDHEN and SYDVKM. CDR3 sequence (DNA): TGTGCCAGCGCGAAAGGGAGGGCCGCCACCGGGGAGCTGTTTTTT. It codes for CASAKGRAATGELFF.

The chain joins TRBV6-1 to TRBJ2-7; 7 bases fit TRBD2. J lost 3 bases, V lost 2 bases, and 4 bases had no gene match. The CDR3 runs to 14 residues. Germline CDR1 is MNHNS and CDR2 is SASEGT. The CDR3 nucleotides are TGTGCCAGCAGTGAACAGGGAGGGAACTACGAGCAGTACTTC. Amino acid sequence: CASSEQGGNYEQYF.

The genes are TRBV19 and TRBJ2-3, with D uncertain. Looked up from germline, CDR1 is LNHDA and CDR2 is SQIVND (reference sequence). The CDR3 runs 13 residues. Trimming stripped 7 bases from V and 4 bases from J, with 12 bases between. The CDR3 DNA reads TGTGCCAGTACCGGTTGGGCCGCAGATACGCAGTATTTT. Protein product: CASTGWAADTQYF.

This clone was recorded only once. The chain recombines TRBV5-4 with TRBJ2-3; 7 bases are a match to TRBD1. The ends lost 4 bases at V and 0 bases at J; junction bases unmatched: 14. CDR3 length: 18 amino acids. Germline assignment: CDR1 SGHNT and CDR2 YYREEE (reference sequence). The CDR3 region is CASSPRQGNAGSTDTQYF. The CDR3 DNA follows: TGTGCCAGCAGCCCCCGACAGGGAAACGCCGGTAGCACAGATACGCAGTATTTT.

J is TRBJ1-1 and V is TRBV4-3; 7 bases match TRBD1. V lost 2 bases and J lost 5; bases outside the gene matches: 8. The CDR3 has 15 amino acids. From germline, CDR1 is LGHNA and CDR2 YSLEER. The CDR3, as DNA: TGCGCCAGCAGCCAAACGGCAGGGGGATCAACTGAAGCTTTCTTT. This encodes CASSQTAGGSTEAFF.

The chain carries TRBV10-3 and TRBJ1-2, with D tentatively TRBD1 (6 bases). This CDR3 comprises 14 residues. The germline V gene has CDR1 ENHRY and CDR2 SYGVKD. V was pared by 3 bases and J by 5 bases, with 13 bases between. The CDR3 DNA reads TGTGCCATCAGTGATGCCCGGGGGGCATATGGCTACACCTTC. Protein: CAISDARGAYGYTF.

The chain combines TRBV30 with TRBJ2-2; D is ambiguous. CDR3 length equals 13 residues. The V end was cut by 1 base, the J end by 8 bases, with 11 bases between. Germline CDR1 and CDR2: GTSNPN and SVGIG (reference sequence). CDR3 protein: CAWSDGILGELFF. The CDR3 nucleotides are TGTGCCTGGAGTGACGGAATACTAGGGGAGCTGTTTTTT.

This chain joins TRBV6-1 and TRBJ1-2; D gene uncertain. The germline V and J ends were trimmed by 1 base and 7 bases, with 16 bases remaining between them. The CDR3 is 15 residues long. Germline loops: CDR1 MNHNS, CDR2 SASEGT. CDR3: CASSEETFLNRGYTF. The CDR3 nucleotides read TGTGCCAGCAGTGAAGAGACATTTCTTAATCGTGGCTACACCTTC.

The V and J genes are TRBV19 and TRBJ2-3, with TRBD2 as a possible D gene (7 bases). V lost 7 bases and J lost 1, with 18 bases in between. Per the germline V gene, CDR1 is LNHDA and CDR2 is SQIVND (reference sequence). The CDR3 totals 16 residues. As DNA, the CDR3 is TGTGCCAGTATCCCTCGGGGGGCAGGGGGCACAGATACGCAGTATTTT. It translates to CASIPRGAGGTDTQYF.

About this clone: Other DNA variants within this sample encode the same CDR3. V usage is TRBV27 and J usage is TRBJ1-5, with a possible D match to TRBD1 (5 bases). Between the trimmed V and J ends, which lost 4 bases and 0 bases, there was a span of 7 bases. Germline CDR1 and CDR2: MNHEY and SMNVEV (reference sequence). CDR3 length equals 14 residues. CDR3 nucleotides: TGTGCCAGCAGTTCCCAGGGTAGCAATCAGCCCCAGCATTTT. Encoded protein: CASSSQGSNQPQHF.

V is TRBV7-9 and J is TRBJ2-3, with a weak D call TRBD2 (5 bases). This CDR3 is built from 16 residues. Trimming took 1 base from V and 2 from J, leaving 13 bases between them. Germline CDR1 SEHNR, CDR2 FQNEAQ (reference sequence). This chain's CDR3 is CASSLDSTRVTDTQYF. DNA of the CDR3: TGTGCCAGCAGCTTAGACTCCACGCGGGTCACAGATACGCAGTATTTT. The full variable domain, its missing parts supplied by reference TRBV7-9 and TRBJ2-3, is DTGVSQNPRHKITKRGQNVTFRCDPISEHNRLYWYRQTLGQGPEFLTYFQNEAQLEKSRLLSDRFSAERPKGSFSTLEIQRTEQGDSAMYLCASSLDSTRVTDTQYFGPGTRLTVL.

This chain joins TRBV11-2 and TRBJ1-4; D not resolved. CDR1 and CDR2 from the germline V gene are SGHAT and FQNNGV. Trimming shortened V by 1 base and J by 4 bases, and 10 bases separated the two germline ends. The CDR3 length is 15 residues. The CDR3 here is CASSLGLAFNEKLFF. Here the CDR3 DNA reads TGTGCCAGCAGCTTAGGGCTGGCTTTTAATGAAAAACTGTTTTTT.

The V and J genes are TRBV29-1 and TRBJ2-2; 7 positions match TRBD1. CDR1 and CDR2 from the germline V gene are SQVTM and ANQGSEA. Losses at the gene ends were 7 bases for V and 6 bases for J; bases not matched to a gene: 11. The CDR3 loop spans 14 amino acids. The CDR3 region is CSGQQGTNAGELFF. DNA for the CDR3: TGCAGCGGACAACAGGGGACCAACGCCGGGGAGCTGTTTTTT.

The chain uses TRBV9 and TRBJ2-1; unclear D gene. V was pared by 0 bases and J by 7 bases, with 8 bases between. The CDR3 loop spans 13 amino acids. Germline loops: CDR1 SGDLS, CDR2 YYNGEE. CDR3 region: CASSVGYANEQFF. In DNA form, the CDR3 reads TGTGCCAGCAGCGTAGGGTACGCGAATGAGCAGTTCTTC.

The rearrangement links TRBV30 to TRBJ2-3; maybe TRBD2 (5 bases). There are 12 residues in the CDR3. The V and J ends lost 3 bases and 5 bases respectively, with 9 bases between them. The germline V gene has CDR1 GTSNPN and CDR2 SVGIG (reference sequence). CDR3 DNA sequence: TGTGCCTGGAGCGGACTCAAAGATACGCAGTATTTT. Protein sequence: CAWSGLKDTQYF.

CDR3 DNA sequence: TGTGCCAGTAGCTCGGGAATGAACACTGAAGCTTTCTTT. It translates to CASSSGMNTEAFF. This chain uses TRBV19 with TRBJ1-1; D is ambiguous. The CDR3 totals 13 residues. CDR1 and CDR2 from the germline V gene are LNHDA and SQIVND (reference sequence). V gave up 6 bases and J gave up 0 bases, with 8 bases separating them.

The chain joins TRBV11-2 to TRBJ2-1; TRBD2 matches at 9 bases. This CDR3 has 15 amino acids. The V gene end was trimmed by 6 bases and the J gene end by 9 bases; junction bases not matched to a gene: 12. Germline CDR1 reads SGHAT; CDR2 reads FQNNGV. CDR3 residues: CASRWGVSGSVEQFF. The CDR3 region has the DNA TGTGCCAGCAGATGGGGGGTTAGCGGGAGTGTTGAGCAGTTCTTC.

The V and J genes are TRBV30 and TRBJ2-1, with TRBD2 identical over 11 bases. V dropped 0 bases and J dropped 8; count of bases not matched to a gene: 6. This CDR3 has 15 amino acids. Germline CDR1 reads GTSNPN; CDR2 reads SVGIG (reference sequence). The CDR3 protein is CAWSVGSGGAHEQFF. CDR3 nucleotide sequence: TGTGCCTGGAGTGTGGGTAGCGGGGGGGCCCATGAGCAGTTCTTC.

The chain links TRBV9 to TRBJ2-7; weak D call: TRBD2 (6 bases). The germline V gene has CDR1 SGDLS and CDR2 YYNGEE. V was cut by 3 bases and J by 5 bases, with 18 bases left in between. The length of the CDR3 is 15 residues. For the CDR3, the DNA is TGTGCCAGCAGCGCGGGAGTTACTTCCCGAAACGAGCAGTACTTC. Its translation: CASSAGVTSRNEQYF.

This sequence joins TRBV9 and TRBJ2-7; 11 bases are a match to TRBD1. Trimming cost V 2 bases and J 7 bases; bases outside gene matches: 5. CDR3 length equals 14 residues. Per the germline V gene, CDR1 is SGDLS and CDR2 is YYNGEE. The CDR3 DNA is TGTGCCAGCAGCGTCGGACAGGGGGCTCGAGAGCAGTACTTC. Protein product: CASSVGQGAREQYF.

This chain links TRBV19 with TRBJ1-5; 7 bases fit TRBD1. The CDR3 covers 14 residues. J was trimmed by 3 bases and V by 4 bases; bases with no gene match: 3. Germline values: CDR1 LNHDA, CDR2 SQIVND (reference sequence). In DNA form, the CDR3 reads TGTGCCAGTAGTAGGGACAGTGACAATCAGCCCCAGCATTTT. Amino acids: CASSRDSDNQPQHF.